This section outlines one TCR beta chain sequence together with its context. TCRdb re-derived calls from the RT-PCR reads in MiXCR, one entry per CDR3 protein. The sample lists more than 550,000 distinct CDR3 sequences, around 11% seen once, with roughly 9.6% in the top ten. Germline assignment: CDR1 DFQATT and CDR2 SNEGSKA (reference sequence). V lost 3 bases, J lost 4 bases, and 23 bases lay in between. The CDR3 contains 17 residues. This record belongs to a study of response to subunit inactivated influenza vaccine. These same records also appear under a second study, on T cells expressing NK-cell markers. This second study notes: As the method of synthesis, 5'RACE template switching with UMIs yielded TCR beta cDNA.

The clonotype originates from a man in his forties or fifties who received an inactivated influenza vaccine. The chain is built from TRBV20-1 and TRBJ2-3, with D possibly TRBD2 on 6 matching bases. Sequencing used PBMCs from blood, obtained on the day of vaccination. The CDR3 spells CSASGSGRALSADTQYF. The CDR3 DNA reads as TGCAGTGCTAGTGGGAGCGGGCGGGCCCTGTCGGCAGATACGCAGTATTTT.